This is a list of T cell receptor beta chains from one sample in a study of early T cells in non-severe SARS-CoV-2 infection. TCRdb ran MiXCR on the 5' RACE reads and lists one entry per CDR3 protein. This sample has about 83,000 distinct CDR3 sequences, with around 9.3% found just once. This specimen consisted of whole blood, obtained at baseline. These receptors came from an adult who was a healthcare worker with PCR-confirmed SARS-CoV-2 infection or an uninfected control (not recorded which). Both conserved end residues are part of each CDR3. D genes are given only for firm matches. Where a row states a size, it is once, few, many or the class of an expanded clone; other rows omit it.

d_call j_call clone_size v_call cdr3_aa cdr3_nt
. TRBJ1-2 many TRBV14 CASSQDRHYGYTF TGTGCCAGCAGCCAGGACAGACACTATGGCTACACCTTC
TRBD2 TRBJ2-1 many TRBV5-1 CASSPRLGGGRAYNEQFF TGCGCCAGCAGCCCGAGACTCGGGGGCGGGAGGGCCTACAATGAGCAGTTCTTC
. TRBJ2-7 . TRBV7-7 CASSPGLGIEQYF TGTGCCAGCAGCCCGGGCCTGGGGATCGAGCAGTACTTC
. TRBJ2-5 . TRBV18 CASLRAQQETQYF TGTGCCAGCCTCCGGGCCCAACAAGAGACCCAGTACTTC
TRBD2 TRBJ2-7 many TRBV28 CASSQVGGGRYEQYF TGTGCCAGCAGTCAGGTTGGGGGGGGTCGTTACGAGCAGTACTTC
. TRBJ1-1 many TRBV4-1 CASSQEWMNTEAFF TGCGCCAGCAGCCAAGAATGGATGAACACTGAAGCTTTCTTT
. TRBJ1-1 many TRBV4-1 CASSQDVRGLVTEAFF TGCGCCAGCAGCCAAGATGTCCGGGGGTTGGTCACTGAAGCTTTCTTT
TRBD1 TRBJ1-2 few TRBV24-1 CATSPGDRDGYTF TGTGCCACCAGCCCCGGAGACAGGGATGGCTACACCTTC
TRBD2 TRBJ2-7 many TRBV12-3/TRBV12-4 CASSPLAGVSEQYF TGTGCCAGCAGTCCATTAGCGGGAGTGAGCGAGCAGTACTTC
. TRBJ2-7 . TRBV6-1 CASSEVVYEQYF TGTGCCAGCAGTGAAGTCGTCTACGAGCAGTACTTC
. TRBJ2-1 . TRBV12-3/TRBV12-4 CAGGYYNEQFF TGTGCCGGCGGTTACTACAATGAGCAGTTCTTC
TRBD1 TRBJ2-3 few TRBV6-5 CASREQGASTDTQYF TGTGCCAGCAGGGAACAGGGGGCTAGCACAGATACGCAGTATTTT